Below, 5 T cell receptor beta chains from the same sample are listed, as sequenced in a study of cytomegalovirus exposure and HLA in healthy donors. PCR amplification relied on 60 Vbeta primers (plus 13 Jbeta primers). Assay used: immunoSEQ multiplex PCR; TCRdb lists only in-frame clones, some missing. The repertoire holds around 130,000 clones, approximately 80% seen once, with around 3% in the top ten. The sample was PBMCs. The receptors stem from a woman under 30 in good health and CMV-seropositive.

The chain joins TRBV18 to TRBJ2-3, with 14 bases lining up with TRBD2. V lost 2 bases to trimming and J lost 2 bases; unmatched junction nucleotides: 3. Germline CDR1 and CDR2: KGHSH and LQKENI. The length of the CDR3 is 17 residues. Here the CDR3 reads CASSPWTSGGSTDTQYF. In DNA, the CDR3 is TGTGCCAGCTCACCATGGACTAGCGGGGGGTCCACAGATACGCAGTATTTT.

V usage is TRBV14 and J usage is TRBJ2-3; 13 bases agree with TRBD2. This CDR3 region has 16 residues. Germline CDR1 SGHDN, CDR2 FVKESK. V shed 4 bases, J shed 2 bases, and the junction held 3 bases outside the gene matches. In nucleotides, the CDR3 is TGTGCCAGCAGCCTGGGACTAGCGGGGTACACAGATACGCAGTATTTT. Translation: CASSLGLAGYTDTQYF.

This chain links TRBV5-1 with TRBJ2-7, with 7 bases lining up with TRBD1. The V and J ends lost 4 bases and 3 bases, in that order; junction bases with no gene match: 10. Germline V gives CDR1 SGHRS, CDR2 YFSETQ. The CDR3 loop spans 15 amino acids. The CDR3 protein is CASSPTPGQFYEQYF. The DNA for the CDR3 is TGCGCCAGCAGCCCCACACCGGGACAGTTCTACGAGCAGTACTTC.

This chain links TRBV11-2 with TRBJ2-7; TRBD2 matches 10 bases. The trim removed 2 bases at V and 1 base at J, leaving 2 bases unmatched. There are 15 residues in the CDR3. Germline lookup yields CDR1 SGHAT and CDR2 FQNNGV. CDR3 sequence (DNA): TGTGCCAGCAGCTTAACTAGCGGGGAGTCCTACGAGCAGTACTTC. Protein product: CASSLTSGESYEQYF.

Only a few counts were recorded for this clone. V gene TRBV19 combines with J gene TRBJ1-4, with D hard to call. Germline CDR1 is LNHDA and CDR2 is SQIVND (reference sequence). The CDR3 loop spans 16 amino acids. V dropped 1 base and J dropped 1 base, with 10 bases sitting between them. This CDR3 reads CASSIGVGGTNEKLFF. The CDR3 DNA sequence: TGTGCCAGTAGTATAGGCGTAGGAGGAACTAATGAAAAACTGTTTTTT.